One T cell receptor (beta chain) is described in this entry. Its antigen is as yet unknown. This sample is part of a study of cytomegalovirus exposure and HLA in healthy donors. General study results and limits: Cytomegalovirus association was listed for around 180 TCR beta chains. Testing in vitro showed a few CMV-associated chains specific for CMV antigens. The tendency of first-cohort TCR clusters to co-occur in the roughly 130 validation repertoires was the finding of a later analysis. Rare TCR sequences predominated, though certain public TCRs were found in many donors.

Sequenced by immunoSEQ multiplex PCR; TCRdb stores in-frame clones only, minus some. The sample carries some 110,000 clones, approximately 89% recorded once. Germline loops: CDR1 MDHEN, CDR2 SYDVKM. The junction had 7 bases not matched to a gene; V was cut back by 6 bases and J by 5 bases. This CDR3 comprises 14 residues. Sequencing input: PBMCs. The gene calls are TRBV28 and TRBJ1-1; 9 nucleotides align to TRBD1. The sequence was obtained from a man younger than 35 in good health and CMV-seronegative. CDR3 bases: TGTGCCAGCAGGTCCTTGGACAGGGGAACTGAAGCTTTCTTT. Translating gives CASRSLDRGTEAFF.